Below are 2 T cell receptor beta chains sequenced from a single sample in a study of blood T cell repertoires in COVID-19. Profiling relied on immunoSEQ multiplex PCR, and the TCRdb table lists in-frame clones only, not all of them. Of 170,000 or so clones listed, 75% to 85% are singletons. Sequencing was carried out using peripheral blood. These receptors all stem from a human donor in a cohort sampled during active COVID-19.

The chain uses TRBV19 and TRBJ1-2; 8 bases are a match to TRBD1. CDR1 is LNHDA, CDR2 SQIVND, per germline (reference sequence). J gave up 8 bases and V 3 bases, and 5 bases lay outside the gene matches. The CDR3 contains 13 residues. The CDR3 region has the DNA TGTGCCAGTAGTATGACAGGGGTTGGAGGCTACACCTTC. Its translation: CASSMTGVGGYTF.

The chain joins TRBV3-1 (or the pseudogene TRBV3-2) to TRBJ2-7, with 7 nucleotides matching TRBD2. Germline V gene data show CDR1 as LGHDT and CDR2 as YNNKEL (reference sequence). The CDR3 contains 16 residues. J was trimmed by 2 bases and V by 3 bases; bases with no gene match: 10. This chain's CDR3 is CASSHLSQRGAYEQYF. The CDR3 DNA reads TGTGCCAGCAGCCACCTATCCCAGCGGGGAGCCTACGAGCAGTACTTC.